This is a list of T cell receptor beta chains from one sample in a study of blood T cell repertoires in COVID-19. The table came from immunoSEQ multiplex PCR; TCRdb's copy has only in-frame clones and leaves some out. The sample carries 65,000 to 80,000 clones, 84% recorded once. Specimen: peripheral blood. The source is a human donor in a cohort sampled during active COVID-19. Both conserved end residues are part of each CDR3. Each record gives: clone size, D gene, V gene, J gene, CDR3 protein, CDR3 DNA. The D gene is left open where the match is weak. Rows may omit the clone size; those that give it use once, few, many or a size class.

clone size: -; D gene: TRBD2; V gene: TRBV2; J gene: TRBJ2-1; CDR3 protein: CASSRGVLQISSYNEQFF; CDR3 DNA: TGTGCCTCATCGCGGGGGGTTCTTCAAATCTCCTCCTACAATGAGCAGTTCTTC
clone size: -; D gene: -; V gene: TRBV10-1; J gene: TRBJ2-2; CDR3 protein: CASSLGGPDTGELFF; CDR3 DNA: TGCGCCAGCAGTTTGGGGGGGCCAGACACCGGGGAGCTGTTTTTT
clone size: -; D gene: -; V gene: TRBV30; J gene: TRBJ1-3; CDR3 protein: CAWTRDSFGNTIYF; CDR3 DNA: TGTGCCTGGACTCGGGACTCCTTTGGAAACACCATATATTTT
clone size: -; D gene: TRBD1; V gene: TRBV30; J gene: TRBJ2-1; CDR3 protein: CAWKRPGQGYNEQFF; CDR3 DNA: TGTGCCTGGAAAAGACCGGGACAGGGGTACAATGAGCAGTTCTTC
clone size: -; D gene: -; V gene: TRBV6-4; J gene: TRBJ2-1; CDR3 protein: CASSVGGSGEQFF; CDR3 DNA: TGTGCCAGCAGTGTTGGGGGCTCTGGTGAGCAGTTCTTC
clone size: -; D gene: -; V gene: TRBV11-2; J gene: TRBJ1-2; CDR3 protein: CASSPNPTAYYYGYTF; CDR3 DNA: TGTGCCAGCAGCCCCAACCCGACAGCCTACTACTATGGCTACACCTTC
clone size: -; D gene: -; V gene: TRBV4-2; J gene: TRBJ1-6; CDR3 protein: CASSLPGQKRNSPLHF; CDR3 DNA: TGTGCCAGCAGCCTCCCGGGACAAAAACGAAATTCACCCCTCCACTTT
clone size: -; D gene: -; V gene: TRBV7-2; J gene: TRBJ1-1; CDR3 protein: CASSFGKPRGSEAFF; CDR3 DNA: TGTGCCAGCAGCTTCGGAAAACCCAGGGGATCTGAAGCTTTCTTT
clone size: -; D gene: TRBD2; V gene: TRBV24-1; J gene: TRBJ2-5; CDR3 protein: CATRGGDRGVQETQYF; CDR3 DNA: TGTGCCACCAGGGGGGGGGATCGGGGGGTTCAAGAGACCCAGTACTTC
clone size: -; D gene: TRBD1; V gene: TRBV18; J gene: TRBJ2-7; CDR3 protein: CASSLGQETYEQYF; CDR3 DNA: TGTGCCAGCTCACTGGGACAGGAAACCTACGAGCAGTACTTC
clone size: once; D gene: TRBD1; V gene: TRBV5-1; J gene: TRBJ2-1; CDR3 protein: CASSWGTGSSNEQFF; CDR3 DNA: TGCGCCAGCAGCTGGGGGACAGGAAGCTCCAATGAGCAGTTCTTC
clone size: -; D gene: TRBD2; V gene: TRBV7-2; J gene: TRBJ2-3; CDR3 protein: CASSAREGGRTDTQYF; CDR3 DNA: TGTGCCAGCAGCGCTCGGGAGGGCGGGAGGACAGATACGCAGTATTTT
clone size: -; D gene: TRBD1; V gene: TRBV13; J gene: TRBJ2-7; CDR3 protein: CASSLGGDRRPYEQYF; CDR3 DNA: TGTGCCAGCAGCTTAGGTGGGGACAGGCGCCCCTACGAGCAGTACTTC
clone size: -; D gene: -; V gene: TRBV9; J gene: TRBJ2-3; CDR3 protein: CASSVFGGPADTQYF; CDR3 DNA: TGTGCCAGCAGCGTATTCGGGGGGCCAGCAGATACGCAGTATTTT
clone size: -; D gene: -; V gene: TRBV5-1; J gene: TRBJ2-5; CDR3 protein: CASSSREQLETQYF; CDR3 DNA: TGCGCCAGCAGCTCCCGGGAGCAACTGGAGACCCAGTACTTC
clone size: -; D gene: TRBD2; V gene: TRBV6-1; J gene: TRBJ2-5; CDR3 protein: CASSEAGGRETQYF; CDR3 DNA: TGTGCCAGCAGTGAAGCGGGGGGGAGAGAGACCCAGTACTTC
clone size: -; D gene: -; V gene: TRBV10-3; J gene: TRBJ1-1; CDR3 protein: CAISESEESNTEAFF; CDR3 DNA: TGTGCCATCAGTGAGTCTGAGGAATCGAACACTGAAGCTTTCTTT
clone size: -; D gene: -; V gene: TRBV6-5; J gene: TRBJ2-5; CDR3 protein: CASRLAGQETQYF; CDR3 DNA: TGTGCCAGCAGGCTAGCTGGACAAGAGACCCAGTACTTC
clone size: -; D gene: TRBD1; V gene: TRBV7-2; J gene: TRBJ2-3; CDR3 protein: CASSLVLGQGADTQYF; CDR3 DNA: TGTGCCAGCAGCTTAGTGTTGGGACAGGGGGCAGATACGCAGTATTTT
clone size: -; D gene: -; V gene: TRBV7-2; J gene: TRBJ2-6; CDR3 protein: CASSFSYSGANVLTF; CDR3 DNA: TGTGCCAGCAGCTTCTCCTACTCTGGGGCCAACGTCCTGACTTTC
clone size: -; D gene: TRBD1; V gene: TRBV5-6; J gene: TRBJ2-7; CDR3 protein: CASSAGTGVYEQYF; CDR3 DNA: TGTGCCAGCAGCGCCGGGACAGGGGTCTACGAGCAGTACTTC
clone size: once; D gene: TRBD1; V gene: TRBV9; J gene: TRBJ2-7; CDR3 protein: CASSVEGTGRYEQYF; CDR3 DNA: TGTGCCAGCAGCGTAGAAGGGACAGGGAGGTACGAGCAGTACTTC
clone size: -; D gene: -; V gene: TRBV7-9; J gene: TRBJ1-2; CDR3 protein: CASSLGTTQGYTF; CDR3 DNA: TGTGCCAGCAGCCTCGGGACAACTCAGGGCTACACCTTC
clone size: -; D gene: TRBD1; V gene: TRBV7-2; J gene: TRBJ2-2; CDR3 protein: CASSVGTGYIAGELFF; CDR3 DNA: TGTGCCAGCAGCGTAGGGACAGGGTATATCGCCGGGGAGCTGTTTTTT
clone size: -; D gene: TRBD1; V gene: TRBV5-1; J gene: TRBJ1-2; CDR3 protein: CASRLTGGDYGYTF; CDR3 DNA: TGCGCCAGCAGACTTACAGGGGGCGACTATGGCTACACCTTC
clone size: -; D gene: TRBD1; V gene: TRBV3-1/TRBV3-2; J gene: TRBJ1-2; CDR3 protein: CASSRTPGTGGGGYTF; CDR3 DNA: TGTGCCAGCAGCCGGACCCCCGGGACAGGGGGCGGTGGCTACACCTTC
clone size: -; D gene: -; V gene: TRBV7-6; J gene: TRBJ1-1; CDR3 protein: CASSMGERAEAFF; CDR3 DNA: TGTGCCAGCAGCATGGGTGAGAGGGCTGAAGCTTTCTTT
clone size: -; D gene: -; V gene: TRBV5-1; J gene: TRBJ1-1; CDR3 protein: CASSWGGGQNTEAFF; CDR3 DNA: TGCGCCAGCAGCTGGGGCGGGGGGCAGAACACTGAAGCTTTCTTT
clone size: -; D gene: -; V gene: TRBV20-1; J gene: TRBJ2-2; CDR3 protein: CSASTQGTNTGELFF; CDR3 DNA: TGCAGTGCTAGTACACAGGGCACGAACACCGGGGAGCTGTTTTTT
clone size: -; D gene: TRBD2; V gene: TRBV5-1; J gene: TRBJ2-3; CDR3 protein: CASSSLAGGLGTQYF; CDR3 DNA: TGCGCCAGCAGTTCTCTAGCGGGGGGGCTCGGTACGCAGTATTTT
clone size: -; D gene: TRBD2; V gene: TRBV18; J gene: TRBJ2-7; CDR3 protein: CASSPPQPSGDTYEQYF; CDR3 DNA: TGTGCCAGCTCACCACCACAACCTAGCGGAGATACCTACGAGCAGTACTTC
clone size: few; D gene: -; V gene: TRBV24-1; J gene: TRBJ2-1; CDR3 protein: CATSDPSYNEQFF; CDR3 DNA: TGTGCCACCAGTGATCCATCCTACAATGAGCAGTTCTTC
clone size: -; D gene: TRBD2; V gene: TRBV7-6; J gene: TRBJ2-1; CDR3 protein: CASSLGASGSGNEQFF; CDR3 DNA: TGTGCCAGCAGCTTAGGTGCTAGCGGGAGTGGGAATGAGCAGTTCTTC
clone size: -; D gene: TRBD1; V gene: TRBV4-2; J gene: TRBJ1-2; CDR3 protein: CASSAPGTGDPYGYTF; CDR3 DNA: TGTGCCAGCAGCGCGCCCGGGACAGGGGACCCATATGGCTACACCTTC
clone size: once; D gene: -; V gene: TRBV5-6; J gene: TRBJ1-6; CDR3 protein: CASSLGRNSPLHF; CDR3 DNA: TGTGCCAGCAGCTTGGGGAGGAATTCACCCCTCCACTTT
clone size: once; D gene: -; V gene: TRBV9; J gene: TRBJ1-2; CDR3 protein: CASSVGYSPEYGYTF; CDR3 DNA: TGTGCCAGCAGCGTAGGGTATAGCCCCGAGTATGGCTACACCTTC
clone size: -; D gene: TRBD2; V gene: TRBV7-7; J gene: TRBJ2-3; CDR3 protein: CASSFSGGTDTQYF; CDR3 DNA: TGTGCCAGCAGCTTTAGCGGGGGAACGGATACGCAGTATTTT
clone size: -; D gene: -; V gene: TRBV28; J gene: TRBJ1-5; CDR3 protein: CASRSGSGNQPQHF; CDR3 DNA: TGTGCCAGCAGAAGCGGATCGGGGAATCAGCCCCAGCATTTT
clone size: -; D gene: -; V gene: TRBV3-1/TRBV3-2; J gene: TRBJ1-6; CDR3 protein: CASSPRIVGGRSSPLHF; CDR3 DNA: TGTGCCAGCAGCCCCCGAATAGTGGGGGGAAGGAGCTCACCCCTCCACTTT
clone size: -; D gene: -; V gene: TRBV11-2; J gene: TRBJ1-2; CDR3 protein: CASSSSGGVGYTF; CDR3 DNA: TGTGCCAGCAGCTCTTCAGGAGGGGTGGGCTACACCTTC
clone size: -; D gene: -; V gene: TRBV3-1/TRBV3-2; J gene: TRBJ2-7; CDR3 protein: CASSQSPSRGVSEQYF; CDR3 DNA: TGTGCCAGCAGCCAATCCCCGTCCAGGGGGGTCTCCGAGCAGTACTTC
clone size: -; D gene: -; V gene: TRBV5-1; J gene: TRBJ2-2; CDR3 protein: CASRPGLANTGELFF; CDR3 DNA: TGCGCCAGCCGCCCAGGGCTAGCGAACACCGGGGAGCTGTTTTTT
clone size: -; D gene: -; V gene: TRBV5-4; J gene: TRBJ1-3; CDR3 protein: CASSLTPSGNTIYF; CDR3 DNA: TGTGCCAGCAGCTTGACACCCTCTGGAAACACCATATATTTT
clone size: -; D gene: TRBD2; V gene: TRBV19; J gene: TRBJ2-1; CDR3 protein: CASSGRTSGYNEQFF; CDR3 DNA: TGTGCCAGTAGTGGACGGACTAGCGGCTACAATGAGCAGTTCTTC
clone size: -; D gene: TRBD1; V gene: TRBV7-8; J gene: TRBJ1-2; CDR3 protein: CASSGGDRDYGYTF; CDR3 DNA: TGTGCCAGCAGCGGAGGGGACAGAGACTATGGCTACACCTTC
clone size: -; D gene: TRBD1; V gene: TRBV27; J gene: TRBJ2-7; CDR3 protein: CASSTYRGMSSYEQYF; CDR3 DNA: TGTGCCAGCAGTACCTACAGGGGGATGAGCTCCTACGAGCAGTACTTC
clone size: few; D gene: TRBD1; V gene: TRBV3-1/TRBV3-2; J gene: TRBJ1-2; CDR3 protein: CASSQAQGASGYTF; CDR3 DNA: TGTGCCAGCAGCCAAGCTCAGGGGGCGTCGGGCTACACCTTC
clone size: -; D gene: TRBD1; V gene: TRBV6-5; J gene: TRBJ2-7; CDR3 protein: CASSKTSGQEYF; CDR3 DNA: TGTGCCAGCAGCAAGACCTCGGGACAGGAGTACTTC
clone size: -; D gene: TRBD1; V gene: TRBV7-9; J gene: TRBJ1-2; CDR3 protein: CASSLEGAANGYTF; CDR3 DNA: TGTGCCAGCAGCTTAGAGGGGGCGGCGAATGGCTACACCTTC
clone size: -; D gene: TRBD2; V gene: TRBV5-1; J gene: TRBJ2-1; CDR3 protein: CASSFSGGTYNEQFF; CDR3 DNA: TGCGCCAGCAGCTTTAGCGGGGGGACATACAATGAGCAGTTCTTC
clone size: -; D gene: TRBD1; V gene: TRBV5-1; J gene: TRBJ2-5; CDR3 protein: CASSKGTGGGETQYF; CDR3 DNA: TGCGCCAGCAGCAAGGGGACAGGGGGAGGTGAGACCCAGTACTTC
clone size: -; D gene: -; V gene: TRBV5-1; J gene: TRBJ1-2; CDR3 protein: CASGGGADYGYTF; CDR3 DNA: TGCGCCAGCGGCGGGGGGGCAGACTATGGCTACACCTTC
clone size: -; D gene: TRBD1; V gene: TRBV2; J gene: TRBJ1-6; CDR3 protein: CASSETGADNSPLHF; CDR3 DNA: TGTGCCAGCAGTGAAACAGGGGCGGATAATTCACCCCTCCACTTT
clone size: -; D gene: -; V gene: TRBV5-5; J gene: TRBJ1-5; CDR3 protein: CASSLSGGWAVQPQHF; CDR3 DNA: TGTGCCAGCAGCTTGAGTGGAGGGTGGGCTGTTCAGCCCCAGCATTTT